Following are 22 T cell receptor beta chains from one sample sequenced in a study of beta chain features in type 1 diabetes. What was sequenced were expressed TCRB transcripts, since all of the isolated RNA had been reverse transcribed. The table came from immunoSEQ multiplex PCR; TCRdb's copy has only in-frame clones and leaves some out. In the table there are a few hundred thousand clones, approximately 11% of which are singletons. The specimen sequenced was naive CD4+ T cells from blood. The receptors originated from a woman aged 25 to 39 in good health.

This chain uses TRBV2 with TRBJ2-2, with TRBD1 matching over 8 bases. The V gene end was trimmed by 3 bases and the J gene end by 4 bases; junction bases not matched to a gene: 1. Germline V lookup: CDR1 SNHLY, CDR2 FYNNEI. The CDR3 extends over 14 amino acids. This CDR3 reads CASSDDRGTGELFF. The DNA of the CDR3 is TGTGCCAGCAGTGATGACAGGGGCACCGGGGAGCTGTTTTTT. The variable domain in full, with the rest retrieved from reference TRBV2 and TRBJ2-2, is EPEVTQTPSHQVTQMGQEVILRCVPISNHLYFYWYRQILGQKVEFLVSFYNNEISEKSEIFDDQFSVERPDGSNFTLKIRSTKLEDSAMYFCASSDDRGTGELFFGEGSRLTVL.

With respect to this clone: The junction differs from germline at one of its ends, possibly a read error. This chain joins TRBV30 and TRBJ2-5; 8 bases line up with TRBD1. Looked up from germline, CDR1 is GTSNPN and CDR2 is SVGIG (reference sequence). The CDR3 totals 12 residues. CDR3 sequence: CAWTGGAEIQYF. The CDR3 nucleotides are TGTGCCTGGACAGGGGGCGCAGAGATCCAGTACTTC.

The chain links TRBV7-8 to TRBJ2-2, with 10 bases aligning to TRBD2. In germline, CDR1 is SGHVS, CDR2 FQNEAQ. The CDR3 length is 16 residues. With 5 bases clipped from V and 2 bases from J, the junction kept 5 bases outside the gene matches. The CDR3 reads CASSRRLAGNTGELFF. The CDR3 region has the DNA TGTGCCAGCAGCCGCAGACTAGCGGGCAACACCGGGGAGCTGTTTTTT.

This clone was found a few times. The genes are TRBV7-2 and TRBJ2-7, with 10 bases aligning to TRBD2. CDR1 and CDR2 (germline): SGHTA, FQGNSA. This CDR3 is 17 amino acids long. Losses at the gene ends were 5 bases for V and 2 bases for J; bases not matched to a gene: 12. CDR3 sequence (DNA): TGTGCCAGCAGCCCCAGCGCCGGGACTAGCGCAACCTACGAGCAGTACTTC. The encoded protein is CASSPSAGTSATYEQYF.

This clone has more than one count but fewer than ten. This sequence joins TRBV2 and TRBJ2-1, with 15 bases matching TRBD2. CDR1 SNHLY and CDR2 FYNNEI come from the germline V gene. The CDR3 loop spans 16 amino acids. The junction had 11 bases not matched to a gene; V was cut back by 6 bases and J by 11 bases. The CDR3 spells CASSFLGLAGGPQQFF. The CDR3, as DNA: TGTGCCAGCAGCTTTCTCGGACTAGCGGGAGGGCCCCAGCAGTTCTTC.

This clone showed up just a few times. The rearrangement joins TRBV9 to TRBJ2-3; 10 nucleotides align to TRBD2. CDR1 is SGDLS and CDR2 is YYNGEE in the germline V gene. With 4 bases clipped from V and 6 bases from J, the junction kept 11 bases outside the gene matches. The CDR3 has 16 amino acids. In nucleotides, the CDR3 is TGTGCCAGCAGCCTCACGGCTAGCGGGAGTTGGGATACGCAGTATTTT. Its translation: CASSLTASGSWDTQYF. Complete variable domain (other parts from reference TRBV9 and TRBJ2-3): DSGVTQTPKHLITATGQRVTLRCSPRSGDLSVYWYQQSLDQGLQFLIQYYNGEERAKGNILERFSAQQFPDLHSELNLSSLELGDSALYFCASSLTASGSWDTQYFGPGTRLTVL.

This clone was seen a few times. The rearrangement links TRBV29-1 to TRBJ1-5; D is perhaps TRBD1 (5 bases). Per germline, CDR1 SQVTM and CDR2 ANQGSEA. The V and J ends lost 7 bases and 3 bases respectively, with 16 bases between them. The CDR3 runs 14 residues. CDR3 DNA: TGCAGCGCCTCCCAGGGCTTAGACAATCAGCCCCAGCATTTT. The encoded protein is CSASQGLDNQPQHF.

There are a few counts of this clone. The chain is built from TRBV2 and TRBJ1-1, with D unresolved. Trimming shortened V by 1 base and J by 5 bases, and 8 bases separated the two germline ends. This CDR3 has 13 residues. The germline V gene encodes CDR1 SNHLY and CDR2 FYNNEI. This chain's CDR3 is CASSEEVRTEAFF. For the CDR3, the DNA is TGTGCCAGCAGTGAAGAGGTGAGGACTGAAGCTTTCTTT. Full variable domain (outside the CDR3, taken from reference TRBV2 and TRBJ1-1): EPEVTQTPSHQVTQMGQEVILRCVPISNHLYFYWYRQILGQKVEFLVSFYNNEISEKSEIFDDQFSVERPDGSNFTLKIRSTKLEDSAMYFCASSEEVRTEAFFGQGTRLTVV.

The CDR3 sequence: CASSVSGPTYEQYF. The CDR3 region has the DNA TGTGCCAGCAGCGTCAGCGGGCCTACCTACGAGCAGTACTTC. This rearrangement joins TRBV21-1 to TRBJ2-7; the table assigns TRBD2, which was not confirmed against the DNA. TRBV21-1 has pseudogene status. This CDR3 is 14 amino acids long.

The chain links TRBV20-1 to TRBJ2-7; D remains ambiguous. Trimming cost V 6 bases and J 4 bases, with 10 bases left between them. The CDR3 loop spans 11 amino acids. Per the germline V gene, CDR1 is DFQATT and CDR2 is SNEGSKA (reference sequence). CDR3 nucleotides: TGCAGTGCGCCGACTTATTACGAGCAGTACTTC. Its translation is CSAPTYYEQYF.

The chain employs TRBV2 and TRBJ1-5; D possibly corresponds to TRBD1 (6 bases). The germline V gene encodes CDR1 SNHLY and CDR2 FYNNEI. The CDR3 runs 14 residues. The V gene lost 1 base and the J gene lost 3 bases, with 7 bases spanning the gap. CDR3 residues: CASSEGTDNQPQHF. The CDR3 DNA follows: TGTGCCAGCAGTGAAGGGACAGACAATCAGCCCCAGCATTTT.

The V gene is TRBV6-5, the J gene TRBJ2-7; D is possibly TRBD1 (5 bases). Germline lookup yields CDR1 MNHEY and CDR2 SVGAGI. The CDR3 runs to 15 residues. Trimming took 0 bases from V and 2 from J, leaving 11 bases between them. CDR3 residues: CASSYSVTAPYEQYF. The CDR3 region has the DNA TGTGCCAGCAGTTACTCGGTGACAGCCCCCTACGAGCAGTACTTC.

This clone came up a few times. The rearrangement joins TRBV28 to TRBJ2-7; TRBD2 aligns across 8 bases. Germline V CDR1 and CDR2: MDHEN, SYDVKM. The CDR3 length is 15 residues. V lost 6 bases, J lost 1 base, and 8 bases stayed unmatched. This CDR3 reads CASRHPSSGSYEQYF. CDR3 bases: TGTGCCAGCAGGCACCCATCTAGCGGGTCCTACGAGCAGTACTTC.

This rearrangement joins TRBV5-1 to TRBJ1-2; D uncertain. The CDR3 spans 15 residues. With 2 bases removed from V and 2 bases from J, the gap between germline ends came to 13 bases. Germline assignment: CDR1 SGHRS and CDR2 YFSETQ. As DNA, the CDR3 is TGCGCCAGCAGCTTAACACCCCTGGCCAACTATGGCTACACCTTC. Amino acids: CASSLTPLANYGYTF.

This clone was detected only a few times. The gene calls are TRBV30 and TRBJ2-1; 7 bases align to TRBD2. The CDR3 is 13 amino acids. The germline gives CDR1 GTSNPN, CDR2 SVGIG (reference sequence). The V gene end was trimmed by 2 bases and the J gene end by 10 bases; junction bases not matched to a gene: 8. The CDR3 protein is CAWSLRGEREQFF. The CDR3 DNA is TGTGCCTGGAGTCTACGGGGGGAGAGGGAGCAGTTCTTC.

This clone has only a few counts. The chain carries TRBV6-1 and TRBJ2-5, with 7 bases lining up with TRBD2. J gave up 9 bases and V 4 bases, and 8 bases lay outside the gene matches. CDR1 is MNHNS and CDR2 is SASEGT in the germline V gene. This CDR3 comprises 13 residues. The CDR3 region is CASSASGPVAQYF. The CDR3 DNA is TGTGCCAGCAGTGCTAGCGGTCCGGTGGCCCAGTACTTC.

This clone was observed at least ten times. This chain uses TRBV4-2 with TRBJ2-7; no reliable D call. CDR3 length: 13 residues. The V gene lost 0 bases and the J gene lost 3 bases, with 6 bases spanning the gap. The germline CDR1 and CDR2 sequences are LGHNA and YNFKEQ. CDR3 region: CASSQEGGYEQYF. CDR3 DNA: TGTGCCAGCAGCCAAGAAGGCGGCTACGAGCAGTACTTC.

V and J are TRBV28 and TRBJ2-7, with TRBD2 matching over 9 bases. J lost 3 bases, V lost 2 bases, and 5 bases had no gene match. Germline CDR1 MDHEN, CDR2 SYDVKM. CDR3 size: 15 residues. The CDR3 coding sequence is TGTGCCAGCAGTTTAATGGCTAGCGGGAACTACGAGCAGTACTTC. Translating gives CASSLMASGNYEQYF.

This clone was seen a handful of times. CDR3 protein: CASSRHGASNQPQHF. In DNA, the CDR3 is TGTGCCAGCAGCCGTCATGGGGCATCTAATCAGCCCCAGCATTTT. The chain combines TRBV5-6 with TRBJ1-5, with TRBD1 as a possible D gene (5 bases). V lost 4 bases, J lost 4 bases, and 15 bases lay in between. This CDR3 is 15 amino acids long. Germline assignment: CDR1 SGHDT and CDR2 YYEEEE. The full variable domain, rest sourced from reference TRBV5-6 and TRBJ1-5, is DAGVTQSPTHLIKTRGQQVTLRCSPKSGHDTVSWYQQALGQGPQFIFQYYEEEERQRGNFPDRFSGHQFPNYSSELNVNALLLGDSALYLCASSRHGASNQPQHFGDGTRLSIL.

In this sample, this clone turned up a few times. The rearrangement uses TRBV28 and TRBJ2-3, with TRBD2 as a possible D gene (6 bases). The CDR3 totals 15 residues. Germline-derived CDR1 and CDR2 are MDHEN and SYDVKM. Trimming removed 4 bases at V and 0 bases at J, with 11 bases between. The CDR3 here is CASSSPGTSTDTQYF. CDR3 DNA sequence: TGTGCCAGCAGTTCCCCCGGGACTAGCACAGATACGCAGTATTTT.

This clone came up a few times. This chain connects TRBV18 to TRBJ2-1; D is possibly TRBD2 (7 bases). Trimming left V 1 base short and J 3 bases short, with 13 bases between. CDR3 size: 16 residues. In germline, CDR1 is KGHSH, CDR2 LQKENI. The DNA of the CDR3 is TGTGCCAGCTCACCACTGGGGGCGGGGGACTACAATGAGCAGTTCTTC. It specifies CASSPLGAGDYNEQFF.

The rearrangement uses TRBV2 and TRBJ2-5; possibly TRBD1 for D (5 bases). The germline V gene has CDR1 SNHLY and CDR2 FYNNEI. This CDR3 contains 14 residues. V was cut by 2 bases and J by 1 base, with 8 bases left in between. The CDR3 loop reads CASSEWGVQETQYF. In DNA form, the CDR3 reads TGTGCCAGCAGTGAATGGGGCGTCCAAGAGACCCAGTACTTC. Full variable domain (missing parts from reference TRBV2 and TRBJ2-5): EPEVTQTPSHQVTQMGQEVILRCVPISNHLYFYWYRQILGQKVEFLVSFYNNEISEKSEIFDDQFSVERPDGSNFTLKIRSTKLEDSAMYFCASSEWGVQETQYFGPGTRLLVL.